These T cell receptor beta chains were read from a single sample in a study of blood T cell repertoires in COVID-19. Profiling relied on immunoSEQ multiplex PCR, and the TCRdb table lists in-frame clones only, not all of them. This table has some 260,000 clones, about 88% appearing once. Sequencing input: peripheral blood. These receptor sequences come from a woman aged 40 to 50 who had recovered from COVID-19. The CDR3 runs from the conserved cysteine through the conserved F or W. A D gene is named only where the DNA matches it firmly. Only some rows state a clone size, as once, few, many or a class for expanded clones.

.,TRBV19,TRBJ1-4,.,CASSIELSRAEKLFF,TGTGCCAGTAGTATAGAGTTGAGCAGGGCGGAAAAACTGTTTTTT
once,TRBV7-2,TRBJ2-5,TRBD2,CASSPLAGKETQYF,TGTGCCAGCAGCCCTCTAGCGGGGAAGGAGACCCAGTACTTC
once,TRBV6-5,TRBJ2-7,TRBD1,CASSSRGPYYEQYF,TGTGCCAGCAGTTCAAGGGGGCCGTACTACGAGCAGTACTTC
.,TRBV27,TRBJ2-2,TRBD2,CASSRGLRGGGTGELFF,TGTGCCAGCAGTCGAGGACTCCGGGGGGGCGGCACCGGGGAGCTGTTTTTT
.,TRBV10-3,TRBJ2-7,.,CAISRNGYEQYF,TGTGCCATCTCCCGTAACGGGTACGAGCAGTACTTC
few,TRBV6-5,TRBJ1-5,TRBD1,CASRTTGGNQPQHF,TGTGCCAGCAGGACGACAGGGGGCAATCAGCCCCAGCATTTT
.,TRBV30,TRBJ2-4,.,CACHPRLAKAKNIQYF,TGTGCCTGCCACCCCCGGCTAGCGAAAGCCAAAAACATTCAGTACTTC
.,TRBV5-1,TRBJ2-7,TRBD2,CASSLALSGGPNEQYF,TGCGCCAGCAGCTTGGCCTTGAGCGGGGGGCCCAACGAGCAGTACTTC
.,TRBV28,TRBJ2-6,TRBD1,CASSLPGGAGANVLTF,TGTGCCAGCAGTCTCCCAGGGGGCGCTGGGGCCAACGTCCTGACTTTC
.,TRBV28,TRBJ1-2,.,CASSLQQGSYGYTF,TGTGCCAGCAGTTTGCAGCAGGGGAGCTATGGCTACACCTTC
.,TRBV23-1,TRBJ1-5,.,CASSQSSRVRQPQHF,TGCGCCAGCAGTCAATCTTCGAGGGTCCGGCAGCCCCAGCATTTT
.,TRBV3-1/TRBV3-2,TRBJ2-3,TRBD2,CASSHQLAGTDTQYF,TGTGCCAGCAGCCATCAACTAGCGGGCACAGATACGCAGTATTTT
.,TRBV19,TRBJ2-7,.,CASSIGNRGYEQYF,TGTGCCAGTAGTATAGGCAACCGGGGCTACGAGCAGTACTTC
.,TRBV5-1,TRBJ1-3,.,CASSLGQSSGNTIYF,TGCGCCAGCAGCTTGGGACAAAGCTCTGGAAACACCATATATTTT
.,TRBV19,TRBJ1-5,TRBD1,CASSARTGNNQPQHF,TGTGCCAGTAGTGCCCGGACAGGGAATAATCAGCCCCAGCATTTT
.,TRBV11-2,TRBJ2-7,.,CASSLDGDRYYEQYF,TGTGCCAGCAGCTTAGATGGAGACAGATACTACGAGCAGTACTTC
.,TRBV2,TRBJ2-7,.,CASSRTETYEQYF,TGTGCCAGTTCCAGGACAGAAACCTACGAGCAGTACTTC
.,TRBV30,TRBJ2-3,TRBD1,CAWGRGTGSTDTQYF,TGTGCCTGGGGGAGGGGGACAGGGAGCACAGATACGCAGTATTTT
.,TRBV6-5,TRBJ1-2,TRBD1,CASRRGQGVYGYTF,TGTGCCAGCAGACGGGGACAGGGGGTCTATGGCTACACCTTC
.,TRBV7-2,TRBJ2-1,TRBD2,CASSPRRREGINEQFF,TGTGCCAGCAGCCCTCGTCGGCGGGAGGGAATCAATGAGCAGTTCTTC
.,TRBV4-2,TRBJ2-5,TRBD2,CASSQSGNQETQYF,TGTGCCAGCAGCCAAAGCGGGAACCAAGAGACCCAGTACTTC
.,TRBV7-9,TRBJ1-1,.,CASSLRAGANTEAFF,TGTGCCAGCAGCTTAAGGGCAGGGGCGAACACTGAAGCTTTCTTT
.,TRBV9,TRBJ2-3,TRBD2,CASSPRGGAAGDTQYF,TGTGCCAGCAGCCCCCGCGGGGGGGCCGCGGGGGATACGCAGTATTTT
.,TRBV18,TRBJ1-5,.,CASSADVGPQHF,TGTGCCAGCTCAGCGGATGTGGGTCCCCAGCATTTT
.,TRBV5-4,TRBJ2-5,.,CASSTPYGQETQYF,TGTGCCAGCAGTACACCGTACGGGCAAGAGACCCAGTACTTC
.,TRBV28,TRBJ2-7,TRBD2,CASSLWASGFYEQYF,TGTGCCAGCAGTTTATGGGCTAGCGGGTTCTACGAGCAGTACTTC
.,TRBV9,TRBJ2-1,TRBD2,CASSVRLAVNEQFF,TGTGCCAGCAGCGTTCGACTAGCTGTAAATGAGCAGTTCTTC
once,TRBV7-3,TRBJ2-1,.,CASSMGLGGEQFF,TGTGCCAGCAGCATGGGACTAGGGGGCGAGCAGTTCTTC
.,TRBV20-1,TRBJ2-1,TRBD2,CSARRAGAQFF,TGCAGTGCTAGACGCGCGGGAGCGCAGTTCTTC
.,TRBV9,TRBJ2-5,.,CASSVGDLSGTQYF,TGTGCCAGCAGCGTAGGAGACCTCTCGGGGACCCAGTACTTC
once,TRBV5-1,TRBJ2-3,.,CASSSQGDTQYF,TGCGCCAGCAGCTCACAGGGTGATACGCAGTATTTT
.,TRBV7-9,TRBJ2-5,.,CASSLQRYQETQYF,TGTGCCAGCAGCTTACAGAGGTACCAAGAGACCCAGTACTTC
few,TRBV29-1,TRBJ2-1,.,CSYGVYSYNEQFF,TGCAGCTACGGGGTTTACTCCTACAATGAGCAGTTCTTC
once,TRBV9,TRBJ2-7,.,CASSASHRDTHYEQYF,TGTGCCAGCAGCGCTTCACACCGGGACACTCACTACGAGCAGTACTTC
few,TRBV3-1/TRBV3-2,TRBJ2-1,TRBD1,CASSQDPTGTVGDEQFF,TGTGCCAGCAGCCAAGACCCTACCGGGACAGTGGGGGATGAGCAGTTCTTC
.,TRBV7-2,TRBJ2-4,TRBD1,CASSKTGTGGGRRKNIQYF,TGTGCCAGCAGCAAAACCGGGACAGGGGGCGGTAGGAGGAAAAACATTCAGTACTTC
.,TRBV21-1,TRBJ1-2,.,CASEVRMIQGAEAYGYTF,TGTGCCAGCGAAGTTAGGATGATTCAGGGGGCGGAGGCATATGGCTACACCTTC
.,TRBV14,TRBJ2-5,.,CASSLAGARWKTQYF,TGTGCCAGCAGCCTCGCGGGCGCCCGATGGAAGACCCAGTACTTC
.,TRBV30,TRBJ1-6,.,CAWSVWGPGTGSPLHF,TGTGCCTGGAGTGTGTGGGGCCCCGGCACCGGATCACCCCTCCACTTT
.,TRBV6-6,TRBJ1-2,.,CASSYYGTNYGYTF,TGTGCCAGCAGTTACTACGGGACTAACTATGGCTACACCTTC
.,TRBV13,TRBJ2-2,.,CASSLDRVPHTGELFF,TGTGCCAGCAGCTTAGACAGGGTCCCGCACACCGGGGAGCTGTTTTTT
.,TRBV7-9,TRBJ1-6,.,CASSPVWTFYNSPLHF,TGTGCCAGCAGCCCCGTCTGGACTTTCTATAATTCACCCCTCCACTTT
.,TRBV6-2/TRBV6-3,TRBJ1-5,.,CASSQTGYGNQPQHF,TGTGCCAGCAGCCAAACAGGGTACGGCAATCAGCCCCAGCATTTT
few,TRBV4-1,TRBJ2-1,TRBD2,CASSQGLAGSGTYNEQFF,TGCGCCAGCAGCCAAGGACTAGCGGGGTCTGGTACCTACAATGAGCAGTTCTTC